The TCR beta chain under discussion was sequenced for a study of long-term antiretroviral therapy in people with HIV. The germline V gene has CDR1 SGHNT and CDR2 YYREEE (reference sequence). CDR3 size: 15 residues. V was pared by 3 bases and J by 4 bases, with 4 bases of the junction left unmatched. At survey level, the immunoSEQ assay was run in its v3.0 version. Some clones are missing from TCRdb's copy, which holds only in-frame ones; the method was immunoSEQ multiplex PCR. The table includes tens of thousands of clones, roughly 84% detected once. The genes are TRBV5-4 and TRBJ2-3, with 11 bases that match TRBD2. This sample comprised unsorted PBMCs, obtained 1.2 years after starting antiretroviral therapy. This receptor was obtained from a woman in her thirties or forties with HIV. The CDR3 DNA sequence: TGTGCCAGCAGCTCTCATAGCGGGAGGGCAGATACGCAGTATTTT. Its translation: CASSSHSGRADTQYF.